Given below is one T cell receptor beta chain in context. Its antigen is unidentified. The sample comes from a study of shared clonotypes between healthy human individuals. Turning to the study itself: Each donor had three CD4 naive, three CD4 memory, two CD8 naive and one CD8 memory plate.

The assay was carried out at the deep level. The repertoire was sequenced with immunoSEQ multiplex PCR; TCRdb's copy has only in-frame clones and lacks some. This sample yields a few million clones, of which around 94% are seen a single time; roughly 0.14% belongs to the top ten. The study, taken as a whole, reports: Researchers found naive subsets generally carried larger estimated richness than memory subsets. Among non-shared clonotypes, generation probabilities were lower than among those shared by all four donors.

Germline loops: CDR1 SNHLY, CDR2 FYNNEI. CDR3 size: 15 residues. Germline trimming cut 4 bases from V and 5 bases from J; bases unmatched to any gene: 3. The sequenced sample consisted of naive CD4+ T cells sorted from blood. Sample subset: CD45RA+ positively selected. The TCR was taken from a man between 18 and 35 years old in good health. The chain recombines TRBV2 with TRBJ2-2; 11 bases are a match to TRBD2. CDR3 amino acids: CASSVLAGVTGELFF. The CDR3 bases are TGTGCCAGCAGTGTACTAGCGGGAGTAACCGGGGAGCTGTTTTTT.